One TCR beta chain is described in this entry. Its antigen is unknown. V was shortened by 0 bases and J by 1 base, with 13 bases between the two germline ends. The CDR3 runs 16 residues. Germline CDR1 SGHRS, CDR2 YFSETQ. A v3.0 immunoSEQ assay was performed at survey level. Sequencing aimed at about 35,000-55,000 T-cell genomes per sample. Clones were read by immunoSEQ multiplex PCR, and TCRdb kept only the in-frame ones, dropping some. Of about 33,000 clones listed, around 80% are singletons. The data are from a study of long-term antiretroviral therapy in people with HIV. The study's findings and limits: Even long-term ART left TRB diversity below transplant donor controls, despite gains.

This chain connects TRBV5-1 to TRBJ2-5; D is ambiguous. The sequenced sample was unsorted PBMCs, obtained 2 years after starting antiretroviral therapy. The TCR sequence derives from a woman in her forties or fifties with HIV. The CDR3 DNA reads TGCGCCAGCAGCTTGGTGGCCGGTCCCCCCCAAGAGACCCAGTACTTC. Protein product: CASSLVAGPPQETQYF.